Presented here are 18 T cell receptor beta chains from one specimen sequenced in a study of T cells in Graves' hyperthyroidism and ophthalmopathy. It was RNA transcripts that yielded the amplified TCR beta CDR3 regions. The HTBI primer set drove a first-round RT-PCR of the TCR CDR3. Using its own MiXCR run on the multiplex PCR reads, TCRdb lists one record per CDR3 protein. Among 750,000 to 900,000 distinct CDR3 sequences listed, 38% were seen once. The specimen was blood. These receptor sequences come from a man between 18 and 35 years old with Graves' hyperthyroidism.

The sample holds many counts of this clonotype. The chain couples TRBV2 to TRBJ2-5; TRBD2 aligns across 9 bases. V lost 3 bases to trimming and J lost 0 bases; unmatched junction nucleotides: 5. CDR1 is SNHLY and CDR2 is FYNNEI in the germline V gene. CDR3 length equals 16 residues. CDR3 sequence (DNA): TGTGCCAGCAGTGACGGGAGCGGGGGGTACCAAGAGACCCAGTACTTC. Amino acids: CASSDGSGGYQETQYF.

The chain uses TRBV5-1 and TRBJ2-2; TRBD1 is a possible D gene (6 bases). Trimming removed 4 bases at V and 5 bases at J, with 18 bases between. Germline loops: CDR1 SGHRS, CDR2 YFSETQ. The CDR3 covers 16 residues. CDR3 region: CASSPDSGTGTGELFF. CDR3 bases: TGCGCCAGCAGCCCCGATAGTGGAACAGGGACCGGGGAGCTGTTTTTT.

This clonotype was seen a few times. The genes are TRBV7-9 and TRBJ2-2; 9 bases line up with TRBD1. Unmatched junction bases numbered 3, after V lost 3 bases and J lost 7 bases. Germline CDR1 and CDR2: SEHNR and FQNEAQ (reference sequence). This CDR3 has 14 amino acids. The CDR3 DNA sequence: TGTGCCAGCAGCTTTTCGACAGGGGGCGGGGAGCTGTTTTTT. Protein sequence: CASSFSTGGGELFF.

The V call is TRBV20-1, the J call TRBJ1-5; D call uncertain. This CDR3 comprises 15 residues. CDR1 and CDR2 from the germline V gene are DFQATT and SNEGSKA (reference sequence). V shed 4 bases and J shed 5 bases, with 18 bases lying between them. For the CDR3, the DNA is TGCAGTGCTACTCCGGGCTCCCCGATTGATCAGCCCCAGCATTTT. Residues: CSATPGSPIDQPQHF.

The chain is built from TRBV7-2 and TRBJ1-4, with TRBD1 identical over 8 bases. The ends lost 5 bases at V and 6 bases at J; junction bases unmatched: 11. From germline, CDR1 is SGHTA and CDR2 FQGNSA. This CDR3 spans 16 amino acids. CDR3 bases: TGTGCCAGCAGCCACGCCGACAGGGGACCCGATGAAAAACTGTTTTTT. Translation gives CASSHADRGPDEKLFF.

The chain carries TRBV29-1 and TRBJ1-2, with unresolved D. V was clipped by 8 bases and J by 0 bases, with 10 bases between them. The CDR3 sequence is 12 residues long. Germline values: CDR1 SQVTM, CDR2 ANQGSEA. This CDR3 is CSSYTTNYGYTF. CDR3 DNA: TGCAGCTCCTATACCACTAACTATGGCTACACCTTC.

This clonotype was seen a handful of times. J is TRBJ1-1 and V is TRBV6-6; TRBD1 aligns across 9 bases. Germline CDR1 is MNHNY and CDR2 is SVGAGI (reference sequence). Trimming cost V 6 bases and J 1 base; bases outside gene matches: 6. CDR3 length equals 15 residues. CDR3 region: CASSPTGGPNTEAFF. In DNA, the CDR3 is TGTGCCAGCAGCCCGACAGGGGGGCCGAACACTGAAGCTTTCTTT.

A word on this clonotype: An end of the junction does not agree with germline; a read error may underlie this. The chain employs TRBV7-2 and TRBJ1-5, with D unresolved. This CDR3 has 13 residues. CDR1 SGHTA and CDR2 FQGNSA come from the germline V gene. CDR3 sequence: CASNLGRDQPQHF. Here the CDR3 DNA reads TGTGCCAGCAACTTAGGCCGGGATCAGCCCCAGCATTTT.

This clonotype was seen a few times. The chain links TRBV5-8 to TRBJ2-7, with 7 bases fitting TRBD2. V dropped 1 base and J dropped 6; count of bases not matched to a gene: 10. Per the germline V gene, CDR1 is SGHTS and CDR2 is YDEGEE. This CDR3 has 15 residues. The CDR3 DNA follows: TGTGCCAGCAGCTTGCTTGGGACTACTCGTACCGAGCAGTACTTC. Its protein is CASSLLGTTRTEQYF.

The rearrangement uses TRBV4-2 and TRBJ1-3; D remains ambiguous. CDR3 length: 14 residues. Trimming removed 0 bases from V and 2 bases from J, with 5 bases in between. Germline assignment: CDR1 LGHNA and CDR2 YNFKEQ. The CDR3 nucleotides are TGTGCCAGCAGCCAAGATTCCGCTGGAAACACCATATATTTT. Amino acids: CASSQDSAGNTIYF.

This clonotype was seen a handful of times. The chain links TRBV12-3 or TRBV12-4 to TRBJ1-5; D unresolved. The length of the CDR3 is 12 residues. Between the trimmed V and J ends, which lost 8 bases and 7 bases, there was a span of 12 bases. CDR3 sequence reads: CASRLVGQPQHF. The CDR3 DNA is TGTGCCAGCCGATTAGTAGGGCAGCCCCAGCATTTT.

In this sample, this clonotype turned up a few times. The chain uses TRBV4-1 and TRBJ1-1, with TRBD1 matching 9 bases. The length of the CDR3 is 16 residues. Germline V gene sequence: CDR1 MGHRA, CDR2 YSYEKL. V trimming: 1 base; J trimming: 5 bases; junction bases outside the gene matches: 8. DNA for the CDR3: TGCGCCAGCAGCCAAGGTGGTGGGACAGGGCGGACTGAAGCTTTCTTT. Its protein product is CASSQGGGTGRTEAFF.

This clonotype occurred a few times. The chain joins TRBV20-1 to TRBJ2-7, with 10 bases identical to TRBD2. Germline V gene data show CDR1 as DFQATT and CDR2 as SNEGSKA (reference sequence). The CDR3 runs 15 residues. V lost 6 bases to trimming and J lost 2 bases; unmatched junction nucleotides: 10. CDR3: CSALPRAGGTYEQYF. The CDR3 region has the DNA TGCAGTGCCCTCCCCCGAGCGGGAGGGACCTACGAGCAGTACTTC.

This chain connects TRBV7-8 to TRBJ2-7, with 9 positions matching TRBD1. The CDR3 consists of 16 residues. Trimming at V came to 9 bases and at J to 6 bases, leaving 18 bases not matched to a gene. Germline-derived CDR1 and CDR2 are SGHVS and FQNEAQ. The CDR3 DNA follows: TGTGCCAGTGTAAGGCGGGGGCGACAGGGGGGCGGCGAGCAGTACTTC. Encoded protein: CASVRRGRQGGGEQYF.

This clonotype was recorded at least ten times. The gene calls are TRBV7-9 and TRBJ1-1, with 10 bases lining up with TRBD1. Germline V gene lookup returns CDR1 SEHNR and CDR2 FQNEAQ (reference sequence). This CDR3 region has 15 residues. V gave up 3 bases and J gave up 4 bases; unmatched junction bases: 5. The CDR3 protein is CASSLTGGSGTEAFF. The CDR3 nucleotides read TGTGCCAGCAGCTTGACAGGGGGCTCGGGCACTGAAGCTTTCTTT. The whole variable domain, filled in from reference TRBV7-9 and TRBJ1-1, reads DTGVSQNPRHKITKRGQNVTFRCDPISEHNRLYWYRQTLGQGPEFLTYFQNEAQLEKSRLLSDRFSAERPKGSFSTLEIQRTEQGDSAMYLCASSLTGGSGTEAFFGQGTRLTVV.

The table lists this clonotype with many counts. V gene TRBV29-1 combines with J gene TRBJ1-4; no clear D. The CDR3 is 15 amino acids. Trimming pared 6 bases from V and 7 bases from J, leaving 21 bases between. The V gene's germline CDR1 is SQVTM and CDR2 ANQGSEA. This chain's CDR3 is CSVSPGGSRSEKLFF. CDR3 coding DNA: TGCAGCGTATCCCCCGGTGGGTCCCGGAGTGAAAAACTGTTTTTT.

The sample holds a few counts of this clonotype. This chain uses TRBV19 with TRBJ1-1; 11 bases are shared with TRBD1. J lost 4 bases, V lost 3 bases, and 4 bases had no gene match. This CDR3 is 15 amino acids long. Germline V gene lookup returns CDR1 LNHDA and CDR2 SQIVND (reference sequence). CDR3 protein: CASSMTGTGGTEAFF. CDR3 nucleotide sequence: TGTGCCAGTAGTATGACCGGGACAGGGGGCACTGAAGCTTTCTTT.

This clonotype appeared a few times. The rearrangement joins TRBV29-1 to TRBJ1-2; D unresolved. Trimming left V 0 bases short and J 6 bases short, with 2 bases between. This CDR3 comprises 10 residues. The germline V gene encodes CDR1 SQVTM and CDR2 ANQGSEA. The CDR3 protein is CSVEDDGYTF. For the CDR3, the DNA is TGCAGCGTTGAAGATGATGGCTACACCTTC.